The 18 T cell receptor beta chains below come from one sample, sequenced in a study of identical twins. TCRdb re-called the 5' RACE reads with MiXCR, one entry per CDR3 protein. The data contain some 240,000 distinct CDR3 sequences, under 12% of them seen just once; the ten biggest clones take up 9% to 10%. The specimen was memory T cells sorted from blood. Source of these receptors: a middle-aged man in good health.

This clonotype was found many times. The genes are TRBV12-3 or TRBV12-4 and TRBJ2-1, with 12 bases that match TRBD2. J gave up 14 bases and V 1 base, and 3 bases lay outside the gene matches. This CDR3 is 13 amino acids long. This chain's CDR3 is CASSLGLAGVEFF. The CDR3, as DNA: TGTGCCAGCAGTTTAGGACTAGCGGGAGTGGAGTTCTTC.

This clonotype was observed many times. The gene calls are TRBV5-1 and TRBJ2-2, with D hard to call. V was cut by 4 bases and J by 3 bases, with 4 bases left in between. CDR1 is SGHRS, CDR2 YFSETQ, per germline. The CDR3 runs to 12 residues. The CDR3 is CASSRDTGELFF. CDR3 DNA sequence: TGCGCCAGCAGCCGGGACACCGGGGAGCTGTTTTTT.

This clonotype was detected only a few times. The gene calls are TRBV5-6 and TRBJ1-2; D gene ambiguous. The CDR3 spans 13 residues. V was clipped by 3 bases and J by 3 bases, with 9 bases between them. Germline CDR1 is SGHDT and CDR2 is YYEEEE. CDR3 region: CASSSERYYGYTF. CDR3 in DNA: TGTGCCAGCAGCTCGGAGCGTTACTATGGCTACACCTTC.

The V call is TRBV10-3, the J call TRBJ2-2; D might be TRBD1 (6 bases). Germline CDR1 reads ENHRY; CDR2 reads SYGVKD. CDR3 length: 16 amino acids. Trimming took off 6 bases at V and 8 bases at J, with 22 bases between the two ends. The CDR3: CAIRGHRQGQAGELFF. The CDR3 DNA is TGTGCCATCAGAGGCCACCGCCAGGGGCAGGCTGGGGAGCTGTTTTTT.

This clonotype was counted only a few times. The rearrangement uses TRBV12-3 or TRBV12-4 and TRBJ2-7; perhaps TRBD1 as D (5 bases). V lost 3 bases and J lost 7, with 13 bases in between. This CDR3 has 13 residues. The CDR3 region has the DNA TGTGCCAGCAGTTTTTTCAGGGATCGGGAGCAGTACTTC. Residues: CASSFFRDREQYF.

Comment on this clonotype: A much larger clone lies one base from this, so it may be a read error. The gene calls are TRBV11-1 and TRBJ2-1, with D possibly matching TRBD1 (6 bases). The CDR3 consists of 12 residues. V was clipped by 7 bases and J by 10 bases, with 14 bases between them. Per the germline V gene, CDR1 is SGHAT and CDR2 is FQDESV (reference sequence). The CDR3 loop is CASISTGIEQFF. CDR3 sequence (DNA): TGTGCCAGCATCTCAACAGGGATAGAGCAGTTCTTC.

The table lists this clonotype with many counts. V usage is TRBV6-4 and J usage is TRBJ2-1; D perhaps matches TRBD1 (6 bases). The V end lost 6 bases, the J end lost 5 bases, and 14 bases lay between the germline ends. The CDR3 length is 14 residues. From germline, CDR1 is MRHNA and CDR2 SNTAGT. The CDR3 loop is CASSWGRGNNEQFF. CDR3 nucleotide sequence: TGTGCCAGCAGCTGGGGCAGGGGCAACAATGAGCAGTTCTTC.

This clonotype was counted many times. The V gene is TRBV10-3, the J gene TRBJ1-3, with D unclear. The germline V gene has CDR1 ENHRY and CDR2 SYGVKD. V lost 7 bases and J 3 bases, leaving 7 bases between the germline ends. The CDR3 is 12 residues long. The CDR3 loop reads CAITNSGNTIYF. CDR3 sequence (DNA): TGTGCCATCACTAACAGTGGAAACACCATATATTTT.

Many counts were recorded for this clonotype. The chain uses TRBV7-2 and TRBJ1-1; D uncertain. Germline CDR1 is SGHTA and CDR2 is FQGNSA. The CDR3 spans 13 residues. The V and J ends lost 4 bases and 6 bases respectively, with 12 bases between them. The CDR3 nucleotides read TGTGCCAGCAGCTATACAAGAACAGCTGAAGCTTTCTTT. Amino acids: CASSYTRTAEAFF.

This clonotype was seen a handful of times. V usage is TRBV9 and J usage is TRBJ2-4; 7 bases match TRBD1. The V gene end was trimmed by 1 base and the J gene end by 0 bases; junction bases not matched to a gene: 10. Germline V gene lookup returns CDR1 SGDLS and CDR2 YYNGEE. The CDR3 loop spans 18 amino acids. The CDR3 reads CASSVFKGTEIAKNIQYF. CDR3 nucleotide sequence: TGTGCCAGCAGCGTATTTAAGGGGACAGAAATAGCCAAAAACATTCAGTACTTC.

This clonotype was counted at least ten times. The chain carries TRBV7-9 and TRBJ2-1; 7 bases fit TRBD1. The CDR3 consists of 14 residues. The germline V gene encodes CDR1 SEHNR and CDR2 FQNEAQ (reference sequence). V was clipped by 5 bases and J by 3 bases; unmatched bases: 4. The CDR3 DNA sequence: TGTGCCAGCAGCCGGGACAGTGTCTACAATGAGCAGTTCTTC. Protein product: CASSRDSVYNEQFF.

This chain uses TRBV24-1 with TRBJ2-1; D may be TRBD1 (5 bases). The CDR3 is 13 residues long. Germline V gives CDR1 KGHDR, CDR2 SFDVKD. The V and J ends lost 9 bases and 3 bases respectively, with 11 bases between them. CDR3 bases: TGTGCCACCGAGCACAGGTACTACAATGAGCAGTTCTTC. Its protein is CATEHRYYNEQFF.

A few counts support this clonotype. This sequence joins TRBV18 and TRBJ1-5; D possibly corresponds to TRBD1 (5 bases). CDR3 length equals 15 residues. Trimming took off 2 bases at V and 6 bases at J, with 14 bases between the two ends. Germline assignment: CDR1 KGHSH and CDR2 LQKENI. The CDR3 here is CASSPVGRVAQPQHF. Written as DNA, the CDR3 is TGTGCCAGCTCACCAGTAGGCAGGGTGGCTCAGCCCCAGCATTTT.

This clonotype was found a few times. The rearrangement uses TRBV12-3 or TRBV12-4 and TRBJ2-1; perhaps D is TRBD1 or TRBD2 (5 bases each). V was shortened by 6 bases and J by 4 bases, with 7 bases between the two germline ends. The CDR3 has 12 residues. The CDR3 DNA reads as TGTGCCAGCAGGAGGGGTTACAATGAGCAGTTCTTC. Translating gives CASRRGYNEQFF.

This chain uses TRBV24-1 with TRBJ2-1; D is perhaps TRBD1 or TRBD2 (6 bases each). Germline V gene lookup returns CDR1 KGHDR and CDR2 SFDVKD. V lost 5 bases and J lost 3, with 16 bases in between. This CDR3 has 16 residues. The CDR3 loop reads CATSGEGGGIYNEQFF. The CDR3 bases are TGTGCCACCAGTGGTGAGGGGGGTGGAATCTACAATGAGCAGTTCTTC.

This clonotype appeared a few times. The chain recombines TRBV7-2 with TRBJ2-3; either TRBD1 or TRBD2 may supply D (5 bases each). The V and J ends lost 5 bases and 2 bases respectively, with 11 bases between them. From germline, CDR1 is SGHTA and CDR2 FQGNSA. This CDR3 has 14 residues. CDR3 nucleotide sequence: TGTGCCAGCAGCCCGGGACCGACCACAGATACGCAGTATTTT. Translation: CASSPGPTTDTQYF.

The V gene is TRBV5-4, the J gene TRBJ2-7, with D perhaps matching TRBD2 (6 bases). Germline V gene lookup returns CDR1 SGHNT and CDR2 YYREEE (reference sequence). The CDR3 covers 14 residues. The V end lost 4 bases, the J end lost 3 bases, and 14 bases lay between the germline ends. The CDR3 here is CASSNNGGLYEQYF. CDR3 sequence (DNA): TGTGCCAGCAGCAACAACGGGGGTCTCTACGAGCAGTACTTC. Full variable domain (rest looked up from reference TRBV5-4 and TRBJ2-7): ETGVTQSPTHLIKTRGQQVTLRCSSQSGHNTVSWYQQALGQGPQFIFQYYREEENGRGNFPPRFSGLQFPNYSSELNVNALELDDSALYLCASSNNGGLYEQYFGPGTRLTVT.

This clonotype was seen only a few times. The chain uses TRBV29-1 and TRBJ1-2; D is uncertain. CDR3 length: 11 amino acids. Deletions cut 4 bases from V and 8 bases from J, with 11 bases between. Germline CDR1 reads SQVTM; CDR2 reads ANQGSEA. The CDR3 loop reads CSVAVGFGYTF. The CDR3 DNA reads TGCAGCGTTGCGGTGGGATTCGGCTACACCTTC.